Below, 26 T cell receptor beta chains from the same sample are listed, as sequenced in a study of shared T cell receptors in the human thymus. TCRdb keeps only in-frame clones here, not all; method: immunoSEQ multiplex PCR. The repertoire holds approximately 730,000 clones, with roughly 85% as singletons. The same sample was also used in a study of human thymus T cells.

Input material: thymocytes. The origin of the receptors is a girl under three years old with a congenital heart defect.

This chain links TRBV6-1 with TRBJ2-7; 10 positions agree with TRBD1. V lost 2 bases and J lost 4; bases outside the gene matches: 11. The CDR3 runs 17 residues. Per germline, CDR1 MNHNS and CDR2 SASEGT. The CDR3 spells CASSEFSPGQGFYEQYF. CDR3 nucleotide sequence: TGTGCCAGCAGTGAATTCTCTCCGGGACAGGGGTTTTACGAGCAGTACTTC.

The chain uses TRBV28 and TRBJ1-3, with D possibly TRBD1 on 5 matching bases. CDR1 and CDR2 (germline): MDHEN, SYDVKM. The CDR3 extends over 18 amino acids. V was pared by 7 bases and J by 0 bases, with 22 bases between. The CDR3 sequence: CASTGGLNRGDSGNTIYF. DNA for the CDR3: TGTGCCAGCACAGGCGGTCTGAATAGGGGTGACTCTGGAAACACCATATATTTT.

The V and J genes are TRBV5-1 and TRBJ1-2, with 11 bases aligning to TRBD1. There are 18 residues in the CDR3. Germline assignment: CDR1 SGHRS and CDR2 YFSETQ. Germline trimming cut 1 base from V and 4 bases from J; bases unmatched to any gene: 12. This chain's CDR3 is CASSLRSPGGTGGYGYTF. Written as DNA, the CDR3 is TGCGCCAGCAGCTTGCGGAGTCCGGGGGGGACAGGGGGCTATGGCTACACCTTC.

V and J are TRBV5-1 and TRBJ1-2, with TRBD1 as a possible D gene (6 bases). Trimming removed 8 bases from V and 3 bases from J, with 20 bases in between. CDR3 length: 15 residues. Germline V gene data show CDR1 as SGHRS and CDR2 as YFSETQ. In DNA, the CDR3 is TGCGCCAGTTCGACGCCAGGGGAACACTACTATGGCTACACCTTC. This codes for CASSTPGEHYYGYTF.

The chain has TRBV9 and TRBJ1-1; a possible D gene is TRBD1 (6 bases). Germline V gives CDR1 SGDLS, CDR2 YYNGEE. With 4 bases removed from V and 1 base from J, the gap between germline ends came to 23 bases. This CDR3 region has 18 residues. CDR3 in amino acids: CASSPLPGGSGANTEAFF. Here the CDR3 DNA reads TGTGCCAGCAGCCCTCTTCCGGGGGGATCAGGGGCGAACACTGAAGCTTTCTTT.

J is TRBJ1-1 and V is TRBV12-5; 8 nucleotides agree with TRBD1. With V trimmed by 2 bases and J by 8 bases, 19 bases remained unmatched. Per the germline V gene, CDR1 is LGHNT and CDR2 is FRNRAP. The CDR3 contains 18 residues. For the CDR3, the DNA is TGTGCTAGTGGTTTGTCGACTCTGTTGGGCAGGGGGCGACCCGAAGCTTTCTTT. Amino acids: CASGLSTLLGRGRPEAFF.

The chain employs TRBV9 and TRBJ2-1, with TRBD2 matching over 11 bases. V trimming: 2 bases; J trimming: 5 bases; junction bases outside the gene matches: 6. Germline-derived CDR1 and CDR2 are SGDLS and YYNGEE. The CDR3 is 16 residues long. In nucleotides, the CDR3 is TGTGCCAGCAGCGTTAAGACTAGCGGGGCGAACAATGAGCAGTTCTTC. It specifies CASSVKTSGANNEQFF.

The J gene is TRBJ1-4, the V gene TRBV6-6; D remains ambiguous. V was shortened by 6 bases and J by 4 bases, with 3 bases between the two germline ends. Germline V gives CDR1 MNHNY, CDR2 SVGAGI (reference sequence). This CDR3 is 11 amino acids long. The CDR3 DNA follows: TGTGCCAGCAGCTTTAATGAAAAACTGTTTTTT. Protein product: CASSFNEKLFF.

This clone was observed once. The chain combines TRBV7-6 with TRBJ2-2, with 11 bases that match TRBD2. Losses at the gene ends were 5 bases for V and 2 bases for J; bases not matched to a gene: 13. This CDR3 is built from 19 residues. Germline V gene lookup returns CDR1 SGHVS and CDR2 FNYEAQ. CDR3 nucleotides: TGTGCCAGCAGCCCGGGACTAGCGGATCCGAGGTTAAACACCGGGGAGCTGTTTTTT. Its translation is CASSPGLADPRLNTGELFF.

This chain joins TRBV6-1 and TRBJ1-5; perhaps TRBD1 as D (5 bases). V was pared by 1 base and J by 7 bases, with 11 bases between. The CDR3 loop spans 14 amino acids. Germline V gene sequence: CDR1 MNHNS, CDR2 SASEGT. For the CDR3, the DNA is TGTGCCAGCAGTGAAGATAGGGGCTGGCAGCCCCAGCATTTT. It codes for CASSEDRGWQPQHF.

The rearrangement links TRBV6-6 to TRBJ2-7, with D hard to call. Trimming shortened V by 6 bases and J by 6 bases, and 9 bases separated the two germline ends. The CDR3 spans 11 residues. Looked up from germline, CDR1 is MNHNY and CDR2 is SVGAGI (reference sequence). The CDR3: CASSNYPEQYF. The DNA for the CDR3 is TGTGCCAGCAGCAACTACCCCGAGCAGTACTTC.

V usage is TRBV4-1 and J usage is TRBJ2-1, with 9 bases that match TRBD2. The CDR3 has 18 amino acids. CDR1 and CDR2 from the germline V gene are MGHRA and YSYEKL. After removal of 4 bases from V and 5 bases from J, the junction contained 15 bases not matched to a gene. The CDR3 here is CASSRLTGTSKSHNEQFF. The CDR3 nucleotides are TGCGCCAGCAGCCGTCTAACCGGGACTAGCAAATCCCACAATGAGCAGTTCTTC.

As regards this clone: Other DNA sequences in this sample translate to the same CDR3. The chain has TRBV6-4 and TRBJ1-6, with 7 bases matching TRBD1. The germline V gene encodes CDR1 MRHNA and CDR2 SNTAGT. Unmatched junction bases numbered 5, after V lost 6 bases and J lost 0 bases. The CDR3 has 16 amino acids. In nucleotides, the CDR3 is TGTGCCAGCAGCGAGACAGGGAGCTCCTATAATTCACCCCTCCACTTT. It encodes CASSETGSSYNSPLHF.

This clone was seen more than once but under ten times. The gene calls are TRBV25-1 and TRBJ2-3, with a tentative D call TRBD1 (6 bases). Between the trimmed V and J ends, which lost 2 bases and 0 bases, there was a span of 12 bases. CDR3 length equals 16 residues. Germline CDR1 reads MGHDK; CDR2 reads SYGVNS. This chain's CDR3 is CASSEVRQGSTDTQYF. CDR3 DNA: TGTGCCAGCAGTGAAGTTCGGCAGGGGAGCACAGATACGCAGTATTTT.

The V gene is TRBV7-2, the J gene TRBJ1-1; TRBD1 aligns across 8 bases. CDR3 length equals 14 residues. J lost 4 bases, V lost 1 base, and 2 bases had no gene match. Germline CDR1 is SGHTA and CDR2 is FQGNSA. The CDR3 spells CASSLGTGLTEAFF. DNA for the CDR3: TGTGCCAGCAGCTTAGGGACAGGGCTCACTGAAGCTTTCTTT.

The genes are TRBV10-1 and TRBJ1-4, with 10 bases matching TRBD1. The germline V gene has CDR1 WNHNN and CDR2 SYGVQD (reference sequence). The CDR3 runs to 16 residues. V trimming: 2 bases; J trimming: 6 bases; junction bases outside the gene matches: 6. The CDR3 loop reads CASSEETGTGDEKLFF. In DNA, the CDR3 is TGCGCCAGCAGTGAGGAGACCGGGACAGGGGATGAAAAACTGTTTTTT.

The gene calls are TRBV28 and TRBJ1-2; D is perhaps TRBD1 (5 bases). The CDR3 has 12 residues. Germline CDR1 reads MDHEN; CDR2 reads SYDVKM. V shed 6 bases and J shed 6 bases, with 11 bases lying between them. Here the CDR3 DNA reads TGTGCCAGCAGCGAGGCAGGGAATGGCTACACCTTC. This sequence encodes CASSEAGNGYTF.

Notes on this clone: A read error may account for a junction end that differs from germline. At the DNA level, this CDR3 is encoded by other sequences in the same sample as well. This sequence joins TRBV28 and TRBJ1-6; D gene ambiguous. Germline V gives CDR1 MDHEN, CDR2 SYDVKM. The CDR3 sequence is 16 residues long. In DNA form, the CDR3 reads TGTGCCAGCACGGACTCTCCCTATCGTCCCAATTCCCCCCTCCACTTT. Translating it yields CASTDSPYRPNSPLHF.

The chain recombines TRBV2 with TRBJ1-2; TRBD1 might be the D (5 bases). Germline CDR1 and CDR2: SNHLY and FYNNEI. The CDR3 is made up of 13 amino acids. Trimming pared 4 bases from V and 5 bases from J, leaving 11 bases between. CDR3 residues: CASSGETEYGYTF. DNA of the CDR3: TGTGCCAGCAGTGGAGAGACAGAGTATGGCTACACCTTC.

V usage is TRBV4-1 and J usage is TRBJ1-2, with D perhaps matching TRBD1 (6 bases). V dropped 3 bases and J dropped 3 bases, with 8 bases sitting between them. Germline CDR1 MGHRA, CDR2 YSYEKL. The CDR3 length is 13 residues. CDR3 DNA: TGCGCCAGCAGCCAGGACAGAGACTATGGCTACACCTTC. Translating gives CASSQDRDYGYTF.

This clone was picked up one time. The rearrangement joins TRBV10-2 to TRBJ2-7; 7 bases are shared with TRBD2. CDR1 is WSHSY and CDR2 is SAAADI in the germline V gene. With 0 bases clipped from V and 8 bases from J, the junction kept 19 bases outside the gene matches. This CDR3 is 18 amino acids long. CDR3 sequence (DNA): TGCGCCAGCAGTGAGTCGGTTAGGGGAGGACTAGATGGGAACAAGCAGTACTTC. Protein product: CASSESVRGGLDGNKQYF.

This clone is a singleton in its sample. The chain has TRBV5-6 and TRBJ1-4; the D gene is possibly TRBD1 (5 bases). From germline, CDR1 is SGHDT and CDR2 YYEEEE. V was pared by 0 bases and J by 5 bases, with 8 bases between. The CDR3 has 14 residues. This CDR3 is CASSLDRRNEKLFF. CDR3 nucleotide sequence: TGTGCCAGCAGCTTGGACAGGAGAAATGAAAAACTGTTTTTT.

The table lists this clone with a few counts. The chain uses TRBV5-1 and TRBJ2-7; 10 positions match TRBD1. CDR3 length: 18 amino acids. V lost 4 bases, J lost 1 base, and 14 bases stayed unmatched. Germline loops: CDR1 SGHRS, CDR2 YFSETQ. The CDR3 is CASSLGQGVPLESYEQYF. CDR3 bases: TGCGCCAGCAGCCTCGGACAGGGGGTCCCGCTAGAGTCCTACGAGCAGTACTTC. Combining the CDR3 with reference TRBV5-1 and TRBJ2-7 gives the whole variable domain KAGVTQTPRYLIKTRGQQVTLSCSPISGHRSVSWYQQTPGQGLQFLFEYFSETQRNKGNFPGRFSGRQFSNSRSEMNVSTLELGDSALYLCASSLGQGVPLESYEQYFGPGTRLTVT.

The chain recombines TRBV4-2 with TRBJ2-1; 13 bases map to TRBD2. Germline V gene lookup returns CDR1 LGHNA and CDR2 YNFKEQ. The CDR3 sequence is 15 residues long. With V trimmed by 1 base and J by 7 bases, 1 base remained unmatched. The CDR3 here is CASSQGLAGGNEQFF. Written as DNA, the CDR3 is TGTGCCAGCAGCCAAGGACTAGCGGGGGGTAATGAGCAGTTCTTC.

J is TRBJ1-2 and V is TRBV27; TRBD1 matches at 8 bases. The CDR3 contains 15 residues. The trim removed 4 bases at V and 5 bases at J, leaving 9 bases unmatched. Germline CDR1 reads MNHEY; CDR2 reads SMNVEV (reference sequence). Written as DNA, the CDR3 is TGTGCCAGCAGTTCAGGACAGGGTAGTAGGTATGGCTACACCTTC. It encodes CASSSGQGSRYGYTF.

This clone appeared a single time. For the CDR3, the DNA is TGTGCCAGCAGCTCCCGATCCCGGAAACAGGGGCGCCAAGAGACCCAGTACTTC. This sequence encodes CASSSRSRKQGRQETQYF. This sequence joins TRBV9 and TRBJ2-5; TRBD1 matches 7 bases. Unmatched junction bases numbered 16, after V lost 4 bases and J lost 1 base. The V gene's germline CDR1 is SGDLS and CDR2 YYNGEE. This CDR3 comprises 18 residues.